The rows below give T cell receptor beta chains drawn from one sample of a study of blood T cells in healthy people across ages. MiXCR, run by TCRdb on the 5' RACE reads, gives a single entry per CDR3 protein. The sample lists fewer than 600,000 distinct CDR3 sequences, about 28% occurring once. The same data also contributed to another study, on T cells of mothers and their children.

Sample: blood. These receptors originate from a boy aged 2 to 9 in good health. Each CDR3 is given with its conserved first and last residue. D genes are given only for firm matches. The size field is filled for only some rows; it gives once, few, many or a size class.

TRBV10-3	TRBJ2-5	TRBD2	few	TGTGCCATCAGTAAAGGACTAGCGGGAGTCCGAGAGACCCAGTACTTC	CAISKGLAGVRETQYF
TRBV19	TRBJ2-2	.	few	TGTGCCAGTAATCGCAGGGGAAACACCGGGGAGCTGTTTTTT	CASNRRGNTGELFF
TRBV5-1	TRBJ1-4	.	few	TGCGCCAGCAGCTTGGCCGGAACTCCCTGGGGTGAAAAACTGTTTTTT	CASSLAGTPWGEKLFF
TRBV6-1	TRBJ1-2	TRBD1	.	TGTGCCAGCACTCCTGGGGACAGGGCTAACTATGGCTACACCTTC	CASTPGDRANYGYTF
TRBV27	TRBJ2-7	.	many	TGCGCCAGCAGCTTGGAGGGCGGCGAGCAGTACTTC	CASSLEGGEQYF
TRBV20-1	TRBJ2-5	.	many	TGCAGTGCTAGAGATCCCCGGACAGCCCAAGAGACCCAGTACTTC	CSARDPRTAQETQYF
TRBV30	TRBJ1-3	.	few	TGTGCCTGGAGAGGGAACTCTGGAAACACCATATATTTT	CAWRGNSGNTIYF
TRBV2	TRBJ2-1	.	.	TGTGCCAGCAGTGGCGCTAGGGAGCAGTTCTTC	CASSGAREQFF
TRBV4-3	TRBJ2-7	.	.	TGCGCCAGCAGCCAAGATCACCCAGGGACCTACGAGCAGTACTTC	CASSQDHPGTYEQYF
TRBV7-2	TRBJ2-7	TRBD2	.	TGTGCCAGCAGCGGTAGCGGGGGGCCCTACGAGCAGTACTTC	CASSGSGGPYEQYF
TRBV6-5	TRBJ1-2	.	few	TGTGCCAGCAGTTACGCGGGGCAGGGCGGCTATGGCTACACCTTC	CASSYAGQGGYGYTF
TRBV5-1	TRBJ2-6	.	few	TGCGCCAGCAGCTTGTGGCCGGGAACAAAACCCTCTGGGGCCAACGTCCTGACTTTC	CASSLWPGTKPSGANVLTF
TRBV10-2	TRBJ2-5	.	few	TGCGCCAGCAGTGATTCCGAAGAGACCCAGTACTTC	CASSDSEETQYF
TRBV11-2	TRBJ2-1	TRBD2	few	TGTGCCAGCAGCCTTGGGACTAGCGGGGGAACCTACAATGAGCAGTTCTTC	CASSLGTSGGTYNEQFF
TRBV2	TRBJ2-2	.	.	TGTGCCAGCAGTGAAGAAGATCAGGGCCAGCTGTTTTTT	CASSEEDQGQLFF
TRBV6-5	TRBJ1-1	.	.	TGTGCCAGCAGTTATGGTATGAACACTGAAGCTTTCTTT	CASSYGMNTEAFF
TRBV7-6	TRBJ2-5	.	many	TGTGCCAGCAGCTTAGGTGGGGTCGGAGAGACCCAGTACTTC	CASSLGGVGETQYF
TRBV10-1	TRBJ1-5	TRBD1	few	TGCGCCAGCAGGGGACAGCAGAGCAATCAGCCCCAGCATTTT	CASRGQQSNQPQHF
TRBV5-1	TRBJ2-2	.	.	TGCGCCAGCAGCTTGTCCAGGGGGAACACCGGGGAGCTGTTTTTT	CASSLSRGNTGELFF
TRBV20-1	TRBJ2-4	.	once	TGCAGTGGCCAACGCTCCCAGGGGTTCAACATTCAGTACTTC	CSGQRSQGFNIQYF
TRBV5-1	TRBJ2-3	TRBD2	.	TGCGCCAGCAGCTTAGGTGGGACTAGCCGTTTCTCGGGAGATACGCAGTATTTT	CASSLGGTSRFSGDTQYF
TRBV12-3/TRBV12-4	TRBJ1-2	.	few	TGTGCCAGCAGTTCAGGGTTTGGCTACACCTTC	CASSSGFGYTF
TRBV25-1	TRBJ2-7	TRBD2	.	TGTGCCAGCAGTGACGGGGCGGGAGCAGGCTACTACGAGCAGTACTTC	CASSDGAGAGYYEQYF
TRBV6-5	TRBJ1-1	TRBD1	.	TGTGCCAGCAGGAGACGGGACAGGGTGAAAGCTTTCTTT	CASRRRDRVKAFF
TRBV20-1	TRBJ2-3	.	few	TGCAGTGCTAGTTTGACCGGGCGCACAGATACGCAGTATTTT	CSASLTGRTDTQYF
TRBV7-6	TRBJ2-7	TRBD1	.	TGTGCCAGCAGCTCACTCCCGGGGACAGCAGACTACGAGCAGTACTTC	CASSSLPGTADYEQYF
TRBV27	TRBJ2-5	.	few	TGTGCCAGCAGTTTTAGCGGACACCTGGGAGAGACCCGGTACTTC	CASSFSGHLGETRYF
TRBV30	TRBJ2-7	.	few	TGTGCCTTCCCAGGCCCAGGGGACGAGCAGTACTTC	CAFPGPGDEQYF
TRBV7-9	TRBJ1-3	.	few	TGTGCCAGCAGCTCCCTGCTGAACTCTGGAAACACCATATATTTT	CASSSLLNSGNTIYF
TRBV28	TRBJ2-5	TRBD2	many	TGTGCCAGCAGTTCCAGCGGAGGACTAGGATCGTGGGAGACCCAGTACTTC	CASSSSGGLGSWETQYF
TRBV5-1	TRBJ2-7	.	.	TGCGCCAGCAGCCCCCCCGGGGCGCCCCTTGGGCAGTACTTC	CASSPPGAPLGQYF
TRBV7-9	TRBJ2-1	TRBD2	.	TGTGCCAGCAGCTTAGAGCGATGGGGGGGCTCCTACAATGAGCAGTTCTTC	CASSLERWGGSYNEQFF
TRBV3-1	TRBJ1-4	.	.	TGTGCCAGCAGCCCCCGAAGGTGGGGACGGGCTGAAAAACTGTTTTTT	CASSPRRWGRAEKLFF
TRBV10-3	TRBJ2-5	TRBD1	few	TGTGCCATCAGTGGGACAGGGGGGGAGACCCAGTACTTC	CAISGTGGETQYF
TRBV29-1	TRBJ2-1	.	few	TGCAGCGTTGGCTCGAGCTCCTACAATGAGCAGTTCTTC	CSVGSSSYNEQFF
TRBV7-9	TRBJ2-7	.	.	TGTGCCAGCAGCTTCACAGGAAAGACCTACGAGCAGTACTTC	CASSFTGKTYEQYF
TRBV11-3	TRBJ2-2	TRBD2	.	TGTGCCAGCAGCCCAGGACTAGGGGACACCGGGGAGCTGTTTTTT	CASSPGLGDTGELFF
TRBV5-4	TRBJ1-1	TRBD1	.	TGTGCCAGCAGCTCGGCACAGGGGGCGAACACTGAAGCTTTCTTT	CASSSAQGANTEAFF
TRBV29-1	TRBJ2-3	TRBD1	.	TGCAGCGTTGGGCAGGGGGTCAGTGGAGATACGCAGTATTTT	CSVGQGVSGDTQYF
TRBV3-1	TRBJ2-1	TRBD2	few	TGTGCCAGCAGCCGGGCGGGAGGGCGCAATGAGCAGTTCTTC	CASSRAGGRNEQFF
TRBV7-9	TRBJ2-1	TRBD1	.	TGTGCCAGCAGCTTCAGCGGGACAGGGGTCTGGGATGAGCAGTTCTTC	CASSFSGTGVWDEQFF
TRBV29-1	TRBJ2-1	TRBD2	few	TGCAGCGTCCGACTAGCGGGGGGCCTCAATGAGCAGTTCTTC	CSVRLAGGLNEQFF
TRBV20-1	TRBJ2-1	TRBD2	.	TGCAGTGCTCTCCGGGGGGATGAGCAGTTCTTC	CSALRGDEQFF
TRBV9	TRBJ2-3	.	.	TGTGCCAGCAGCGTAGTTGGGGGGCCCACAGATACGCAGTATTTT	CASSVVGGPTDTQYF
TRBV7-3	TRBJ2-3	TRBD2	few	TGTGCCAGCAGCTTGGGTAGCGGGGGGGCCCCACAGTATTTT	CASSLGSGGAPQYF
TRBV6-2/TRBV6-3	TRBJ2-1	TRBD1	few	TGTGCCAGCAGTGCCAGACAGGGGAATGAGCAGTTCTTC	CASSARQGNEQFF
TRBV3-1	TRBJ2-4	.	.	TGTGCCAGCAGCGAGCTAGAAGGGAACATTCAGTACTTC	CASSELEGNIQYF
TRBV27	TRBJ1-2	.	.	TGTGCCAGCAGTTCCGGGACTTGGAGCTATGGCTACACCTTC	CASSSGTWSYGYTF
TRBV5-1	TRBJ2-5	TRBD1	.	TGCGCCAGCAGCCAAGCGGGACAGGGCCAAGAGACCCAGTACTTC	CASSQAGQGQETQYF
TRBV21-1	TRBJ2-1	.	.	TGTGCCAGCAGCAAAGTAGTTGGGACTAGCGGGAGAGTAGATTGGGCGTCCTACAATGAGCAGTTCTTC	CASSKVVGTSGRVDWASYNEQFF
TRBV29-1	TRBJ1-4	TRBD1	many	TGCGCCGGAGGACAGGTTAGGGAAAAACTGTTTTTT	CAGGQVREKLFF
TRBV20-1	TRBJ2-1	TRBD1	.	TGCAGTGCCTCGACAGGGTGGTACAATGAGCAGTTCTTC	CSASTGWYNEQFF
TRBV6-1	TRBJ2-3	TRBD2	.	TGTGCCAGCAGTGAGGATAGCGGGGGCACAGATACGCAGTATTTT	CASSEDSGGTDTQYF
TRBV27	TRBJ1-2	TRBD1	.	TGTGCCAGCAGTTTGAAGTCCACCCTCTCAGGGGGCTTCTATGGCTACACCTTC	CASSLKSTLSGGFYGYTF